The rows below give T cell receptor beta chains drawn from one sample of a study of cytomegalovirus exposure and HLA in healthy donors. Repertoires were generated with immunoSEQ multiplex PCR, while TCRdb's copy carries only in-frame clones and drops some. The sample contains 90,000 to 110,000 clones, 70% to 80% of which appear only once. Specimen: PBMCs. The receptors were gathered from a man younger than 40 in good health and CMV-seronegative. The CDR3 runs from the conserved cysteine through the conserved F or W. The D gene is left open where the match is weak. A row's size may be missing; if present it is once, few, many or a size class.

j_call | clone_size | v_call | d_call | cdr3_length | cdr3_nt | cdr3_aa
TRBJ1-2 | few | TRBV4-1 | NA | 16 | TGCGCCAGCAGCCAAGGAATCAGGGGTGCGAACTATGGCTACACCTTC | CASSQGIRGANYGYTF
TRBJ1-1 | few | TRBV6-5 | NA | 12 | TGTGCCAGCAGGGCAAAGAACACTGAAGCTTTCTTT | CASRAKNTEAFF
TRBJ1-4 | few | TRBV6-5 | NA | 13 | TGTGCCAGCAGCACTGACAGTAATGAAAAACTGTTTTTT | CASSTDSNEKLFF
TRBJ2-4 | NA | TRBV27 | TRBD2 | 16 | TGTGCCAGCAGTTTATGGAGCGGGAGTGACAAAAACATTCAGTACTTC | CASSLWSGSDKNIQYF
TRBJ2-7 | NA | TRBV7-9 | TRBD1 | 16 | TGTGCCAGCAGCCCCCCATGGGGGACAGGGCCCCACGAGCAGTACTTC | CASSPPWGTGPHEQYF
TRBJ2-3 | NA | TRBV15 | NA | 17 | TGTGCCACCAGCAGAGATCGAGGGGGATCTGGCACAGATACGCAGTATTTT | CATSRDRGGSGTDTQYF
TRBJ2-7 | once | TRBV27 | TRBD2 | 15 | TGTGCCAGCAGTTCCCCAGCGGGGGCCTCCTACGAGCAGTACTTC | CASSSPAGASYEQYF
TRBJ2-3 | NA | TRBV29-1 | TRBD2 | 13 | TGCAGCGTAAGCGGGAGAATGACAGATACGCAGTATTTT | CSVSGRMTDTQYF
TRBJ1-1 | once | TRBV5-5 | NA | 14 | TGTGCCAGCATCCCGAGGGCGGACTACACTGAAGCTTTCTTT | CASIPRADYTEAFF
TRBJ2-7 | NA | TRBV5-6 | NA | 13 | TGTGCCAGCAGCCGGAACCAGGGTTACGAGCAGTACTTC | CASSRNQGYEQYF
TRBJ1-2 | once | TRBV5-1 | NA | 13 | TGCGCCAGCAGCTTAGCGGACAGCTATGGCTACACCTTC | CASSLADSYGYTF
TRBJ1-2 | NA | TRBV7-2 | TRBD1 | 16 | TGTGCCAGCAGCTACGGACAGGGGCTTACTAACTATGGCTACACCTTC | CASSYGQGLTNYGYTF
TRBJ2-7 | NA | TRBV9 | TRBD2 | 16 | TGTGCCAGCAGCGTAGGTAGCGGGGGGCCCTCCTACGAGCAGTACTTC | CASSVGSGGPSYEQYF
TRBJ1-1 | few | TRBV7-2 | NA | 15 | TGTGCCAGCAGCAAGGAGACAGGATTGAGCACTGAAGCTTTCTTT | CASSKETGLSTEAFF
TRBJ1-2 | once | TRBV7-9 | TRBD1 | 16 | TGTGCCAGTCAACCGGGACAGGGGTTATCACCAGGTGGCTACACCTTC | CASQPGQGLSPGGYTF
TRBJ1-2 | NA | TRBV6-5 | TRBD1 | 16 | TGTGCCAGCAGTTACATATCAGGTCAGGGGGCCCACGGCTACACCTTC | CASSYISGQGAHGYTF
TRBJ2-3 | NA | TRBV4-3 | NA | 15 | TGCGCCAGCAGCCAAGATAGGGCGGGGTTGGATACGCAGTATTTT | CASSQDRAGLDTQYF
TRBJ2-7 | NA | TRBV5-6 | NA | 12 | TGTGCCAGCACTGGGAGCTCCTACGAGCAGTACTTC | CASTGSSYEQYF
TRBJ2-7 | NA | TRBV29-1 | NA | 14 | TGCAGCGTTGATTCAGGGATTTCTCCCTACGAGCAGTACTTC | CSVDSGISPYEQYF
TRBJ1-4 | NA | TRBV19 | TRBD1 | 12 | TGTGCCAGCTTGGGACAGGATGAAAAACTGTTTTTT | CASLGQDEKLFF
TRBJ2-1 | once | TRBV21-1 | NA | 15 | TGTGCCAGCAGCACGGGACTAGCGGGGGGGCATGAGCAGTTCTTC | CASSTGLAGGHEQFF
TRBJ2-1 | NA | TRBV6-4 | TRBD2 | 15 | TGTGCCAGCAGTACCACTAGCGGGAGAACTGGTGAGCAGTTCTTC | CASSTTSGRTGEQFF
TRBJ1-2 | NA | TRBV5-1 | NA | 14 | TGCGCCAGCAGCCCGCCCACAGATAACTATGGCTACACCTTC | CASSPPTDNYGYTF
TRBJ1-1 | once | TRBV4-1 | TRBD1 | 17 | TGCGCCAGCAGCCAAGATAACGACGGGACAGGGAACACTGAAGCTTTCTTT | CASSQDNDGTGNTEAFF
TRBJ2-1 | few | TRBV7-8 | NA | 14 | TGTGCCAGCAGCTTAGCTGGGCGCTACAATGAGCAGTTCTTC | CASSLAGRYNEQFF
TRBJ2-3 | few | TRBV29-1 | NA | 13 | TGCAGCGTTGACCTTTACGCGGCAGATACGCAGTATTTT | CSVDLYAADTQYF
TRBJ1-4 | NA | TRBV7-8 | TRBD1 | 14 | TGTGCCAGCAGCTTAGCGACAGGGAATGAAAAACTGTTTTTT | CASSLATGNEKLFF
TRBJ2-1 | NA | TRBV9 | TRBD2 | 15 | TGTGCCAGCAGCTTTAGCGGGGACAACTACAATGAGCAGTTCTTC | CASSFSGDNYNEQFF
TRBJ1-1 | NA | TRBV6-1 | TRBD1 | 11 | TGTGCCAGCACTGTTCGGGACAGGGCTTTCTTT | CASTVRDRAFF
TRBJ1-5 | NA | TRBV5-1 | NA | 15 | TGCGCCAGCAGCCTCAACCCGCTAGAGGGCCAGCCCCAGCATTTT | CASSLNPLEGQPQHF
TRBJ2-7 | NA | TRBV5-3 | NA | 18 | TGTGCCAGAAGCCAGCGGGCCCCTTGGCCCATGCTGATCTACGAGCAGTACTTC | CARSQRAPWPMLIYEQYF
TRBJ1-2 | NA | TRBV5-1 | TRBD1 | 15 | TGCGCCAGCAGCGCTGAAACCGGGACAGGGGGGGGCTACACCTTC | CASSAETGTGGGYTF
TRBJ1-1 | NA | TRBV11-3 | NA | 14 | TGTGCCAGCAGCTCCAGGGATCGGAACACTGAAGCTTTCTTT | CASSSRDRNTEAFF
TRBJ2-6 | large | TRBV27 | TRBD2 | 17 | TGTGCCAGCAGTTTTCTCTCCGGGGGGTTGGGGGCCAACGTCCTGACTTTC | CASSFLSGGLGANVLTF
TRBJ1-4 | NA | TRBV5-4 | TRBD1 | 13 | TGTGCCAGCAGCCTTTACAGGGGTGAAAAACTGTTTTTT | CASSLYRGEKLFF
TRBJ2-5 | NA | TRBV7-2 | TRBD2 | 15 | TGTGCCAGCAGCTTAGTTAGCGGGGGGGCCGAGACCCAGTACTTC | CASSLVSGGAETQYF
TRBJ2-1 | NA | TRBV4-3 | NA | 16 | TGCGCCAGCAGCCAAGTGTCAGGGCGAACCTACAATGAGCAGTTCTTC | CASSQVSGRTYNEQFF
TRBJ1-2 | once | TRBV2 | NA | 12 | TGTGCCAGCACAGGGGAGCTCTATGGCTACACCTTC | CASTGELYGYTF
TRBJ2-1 | few | TRBV9 | TRBD2 | 15 | TGTGCCAGCAGCGTCATTAGCGGGGACTACAATGAGCAGTTCTTC | CASSVISGDYNEQFF
TRBJ1-2 | once | TRBV18 | TRBD1 | 14 | TGTGCCAGCTCACCCAATGGACAGGGCTATGGCTACACCTTC | CASSPNGQGYGYTF
TRBJ2-3 | NA | TRBV4-1 | NA | 14 | TGCGCCAGCAGCGTCAGGGGATCCACAGATACGCAGTATTTT | CASSVRGSTDTQYF
TRBJ2-7 | NA | TRBV5-1 | NA | 15 | TGCGCCAGCAGCTTGGTTCAGGGTGCCCTGGCCGAGCAGTACTTC | CASSLVQGALAEQYF
TRBJ2-7 | NA | TRBV5-4 | TRBD2 | 15 | TGTGCCAGCAGCTTGGGCCTAGCGGGACCCTACGAGCAGTACTTC | CASSLGLAGPYEQYF
TRBJ2-5 | few | TRBV5-6 | NA | 13 | TGTGCCAGCAGCCGACTAGGCCAAGAGACCCAGTACTTC | CASSRLGQETQYF
TRBJ2-1 | NA | TRBV30 | NA | 15 | TGTGCCTGGACCTACAGGGTTGTACATAGGAATGAGCAGTTCTTC | CAWTYRVVHRNEQFF
TRBJ1-3 | NA | TRBV7-8 | NA | 15 | TGTGCCAGCAGCTTAGGGGCACGCTCTGGAAACACCATATATTTT | CASSLGARSGNTIYF
TRBJ2-3 | NA | TRBV11-2 | NA | 13 | TGTGCCAGCAGCTCTAGCGGCACAGATACGCAGTATTTT | CASSSSGTDTQYF
TRBJ2-5 | once | TRBV7-9 | NA | 15 | TGTTCCAGCAGCCTACCCAGGACTATGGGCGAGACCCAGTACTTC | CSSSLPRTMGETQYF
TRBJ2-5 | NA | TRBV27 | TRBD2 | 16 | TGTGCCAGCAGTTCCGGTTGGATTAGCGGGAGTAAGACCCAGTACTTC | CASSSGWISGSKTQYF
TRBJ2-7 | NA | TRBV5-1 | TRBD2 | 15 | TGCGCCAGCAGCTCAGGACTAGCTATTTCCTACGAGCAGTACTTC | CASSSGLAISYEQYF
TRBJ1-2 | NA | TRBV28 | TRBD1 | 13 | TGTGCCAGCAGTCTCGGGACAGGGTACGGCTACACCTTC | CASSLGTGYGYTF
TRBJ2-7 | NA | TRBV7-9 | NA | 14 | TGTGCCAGCAGGCCGGAGGAGGGGCTTGACGAGCAGTACTTC | CASRPEEGLDEQYF
TRBJ2-5 | NA | TRBV25-1 | NA | 13 | TGTGCCAGCAGTGATAGCCCCCAAGAGACCCAGTACTTC | CASSDSPQETQYF